Each of the 25 T cell receptor beta chains below was sequenced from the same sample in a study of human T cells and chemical hapten exposure. TCRdb passed the RACE reads through MiXCR, listing each CDR3 protein once. The data show about 85,000 distinct CDR3 sequences, with around 8.8% seen just once and just over 2.5% held by the top ten. As for time point: pre-sensitization, week 0. Treatment here: therapeutic diphenylcyclopropenone sensitization with weekly scalp DPC. The sample in question was whole blood, obtained in connection with sensitization to the hapten diphenylcyclopropenone (DPC). Every receptor here comes from a man between 40 and 49 years old with alopecia areata. Some clones in this sample may be carry-over from other donors' samples.

This clonotype has a handful of counts. The chain is built from TRBV30 and TRBJ2-7; perhaps TRBD1 as D (5 bases). CDR3 size: 11 residues. Per germline, CDR1 GTSNPN and CDR2 SVGIG (reference sequence). V lost 3 bases and J 12 bases, leaving 15 bases between the germline ends. The CDR3 protein is CAWSEPPRAYF. The CDR3 nucleotides read TGTGCCTGGAGCGAACCCCCCAGGGCGTACTTC.

This clonotype was counted a few times. The chain joins TRBV6-4 to TRBJ2-1; a possible D gene is TRBD2 (5 bases). This CDR3 contains 14 residues. V was trimmed by 0 bases and J by 3 bases, leaving 6 bases between them. The germline V gene encodes CDR1 MRHNA and CDR2 SNTAGT. The CDR3 region has the DNA TGTGCCAGCAGTGACTCGGCGGGCTACAATGAGCAGTTCTTC. Protein sequence: CASSDSAGYNEQFF.

This clonotype was observed many times. This chain links TRBV28 with TRBJ1-1; possible D gene TRBD1, 5 bases. The V gene lost 6 bases and the J gene lost 6 bases, with 20 bases spanning the gap. This CDR3 spans 15 amino acids. Germline values: CDR1 MDHEN, CDR2 SYDVKM. The CDR3 region is CASRPLDGGRSEAFF. CDR3 coding DNA: TGTGCCAGCAGACCCCTGGATGGGGGACGCTCTGAAGCTTTCTTT.

This clonotype was seen many times. The chain uses TRBV7-9 and TRBJ1-5; 7 nucleotides match TRBD1. The CDR3 consists of 13 residues. CDR1 and CDR2 (germline): SEHNR, FQNEAQ (reference sequence). J gave up 11 bases and V 5 bases, and 9 bases lay outside the gene matches. CDR3 amino acids: CASSDRDKKTQHF. The CDR3 bases are TGTGCCAGCAGCGACAGGGATAAGAAGACCCAGCATTTT.

Worth noting for this clonotype: One end of the junction fails to match germline, which may point to a read error. CDR3 loop: CSAAQGAGGDAQYF. CDR3 coding DNA: TGCAGTGCTGCACAGGGGGCTGGGGGAGATGCGCAGTATTTT. The V gene is TRBV20-1, the J gene TRBJ2-3; TRBD1 agrees at 9 bases. The CDR3 runs 14 residues. The germline V gene encodes CDR1 DFQATT and CDR2 SNEGSKA (reference sequence).

This clonotype was detected many times. V usage is TRBV6-2 or TRBV6-3 and J usage is TRBJ1-5; D gene ambiguous. The CDR3 contains 14 residues. Germline values: CDR1 MNHEY, CDR2 SVGEGT. Trimming took 7 bases from V and 10 from J, leaving 20 bases between them. In DNA, the CDR3 is TGTGCCAGCACCATTCAGGACGGAGGACCCCCCCAGCATTTT. It translates to CASTIQDGGPPQHF.

This clonotype was counted only a few times. The gene calls are TRBV6-5 and TRBJ1-2; D gene ambiguous. CDR1 and CDR2 (germline): MNHEY, SVGAGI. The CDR3 is 13 residues long. V was pared by 6 bases and J by 7 bases, with 15 bases between. The CDR3 DNA sequence: TGTGCCAGCAGCCCCGGCCTTCCCAGTGGCTACACCTTC. It encodes CASSPGLPSGYTF.

This clonotype was detected only a few times. The CDR3 protein is CASSLALGRPSTDTQYF. In DNA, the CDR3 is TGTGCCAGCAGTTTAGCGCTTGGGAGGCCTAGCACAGATACGCAGTATTTT. V usage is TRBV12-3 or TRBV12-4 and J usage is TRBJ2-3, with TRBD2 as a possible D gene (6 bases). This CDR3 is 17 amino acids long. V was trimmed by 0 bases and J by 0 bases, leaving 13 bases between them.

This clonotype was picked up many times. The chain joins TRBV29-1 to TRBJ2-7; D is ambiguous. V was shortened by 4 bases and J by 7 bases, with 11 bases between the two germline ends. The CDR3 consists of 11 residues. CDR1 SQVTM and CDR2 ANQGSEA come from the germline V gene. DNA for the CDR3: TGCAGCGTTGCCGACCTGAGGGAGCAGTACTTC. Its translation: CSVADLREQYF.

The chain carries TRBV7-6 and TRBJ2-4; 7 bases are a match to TRBD2. Germline V gene lookup returns CDR1 SGHVS and CDR2 FNYEAQ. The CDR3 length is 19 residues. Germline trimming cut 5 bases from V and 0 bases from J; bases unmatched to any gene: 16. CDR3 sequence: CASSPSGREVAGAKNIQYF. The CDR3, as DNA: TGTGCCAGCAGCCCGTCAGGGAGAGAGGTAGCGGGAGCCAAAAACATTCAGTACTTC.

In this sample, this clonotype turned up many times. This chain uses TRBV6-5 with TRBJ1-1; a weak D match, TRBD1 (6 bases). Germline CDR1 and CDR2: MNHEY and SVGAGI. The CDR3 consists of 14 residues. The V end lost 2 bases, the J end lost 4 bases, and 11 bases lay between the germline ends. CDR3 nucleotides: TGTGCCAGCAGTTACCATTCGGGGGCCACTGAAGCTTTCTTT. It yields the protein CASSYHSGATEAFF.

This clonotype occurred many times. This chain connects TRBV5-1 to TRBJ1-1, with D perhaps TRBD1 (5 bases). Trimming stripped 4 bases from V and 3 bases from J, with 13 bases between. The germline gives CDR1 SGHRS, CDR2 YFSETQ. The CDR3 has 14 residues. CDR3 sequence: CASSRDGADTEAFF. As DNA, the CDR3 is TGCGCCAGCAGCAGGGACGGGGCGGACACTGAAGCTTTCTTT.

This clonotype was counted between two and nine times. The gene calls are TRBV6-5 and TRBJ2-7; unclear D gene. Per germline, CDR1 MNHEY and CDR2 SVGAGI. CDR3 length: 13 residues. V was shortened by 0 bases and J by 11 bases, with 14 bases between the two germline ends. CDR3 DNA: TGTGCCAGCAGTTACTCGCTTGGTAGCCAGGAGTACGTC. Its translation: CASSYSLGSQEYV.

A few counts support this clonotype. The genes are TRBV6-5 and TRBJ2-5; 8 bases align to TRBD2. V lost 5 bases to trimming and J lost 2 bases; unmatched junction nucleotides: 7. This CDR3 is built from 15 residues. Germline-derived CDR1 and CDR2 are MNHEY and SVGAGI. The CDR3 DNA sequence: TGTGCCAGCAGTACCCCGGGGGGGGGGCAAGAGACCCAGTACTTC. It codes for CASSTPGGGQETQYF.

This clonotype has more than one count but fewer than ten. The chain joins TRBV15 to TRBJ2-2; 7 bases fit TRBD2. Germline CDR1 reads LNHNV; CDR2 reads YYDKDF (reference sequence). Trimming took 1 base from V and 5 from J; bases not matched to a gene: 1. This CDR3 has 14 residues. CDR3 DNA: TGTGCCACCAGCAGAGGGGGGGGGACCGGGGAGCTGTTTTTT. Protein sequence: CATSRGGGTGELFF.

The rearrangement links TRBV5-6 to TRBJ1-1; TRBD1 aligns across 10 bases. Germline V gives CDR1 SGHDT, CDR2 YYEEEE. After removal of 5 bases from V and 4 bases from J, the junction contained 5 bases not matched to a gene. The CDR3 loop spans 14 amino acids. DNA of the CDR3: TGTGCCAGCAGGACAGGGGGCAGGGGCACTGAAGCTTTCTTT. It translates to CASRTGGRGTEAFF.

This clonotype was detected ten times or more. The junction departs from germline at one end; a sequencing error may be responsible. The chain carries TRBV7-9 and TRBJ2-1, with 10 bases matching TRBD2. The CDR3 has 13 residues. Germline CDR1 SEHNR, CDR2 FQNEAQ (reference sequence). The CDR3 sequence: CASSLAGDNEQFF. The CDR3 nucleotides are TGTGCCAGCAGCCTAGCGGGAGATAATGAGCAGTTCTTC.

This clonotype was picked up many times. The chain is built from TRBV30 and TRBJ1-2, with 8 nucleotides matching TRBD1. In germline, CDR1 is GTSNPN, CDR2 SVGIG (reference sequence). The junction had 9 bases not matched to a gene; V was cut back by 0 bases and J by 0 bases. This CDR3 is 17 amino acids long. As DNA, the CDR3 is TGTGCCTGGAGTGTATGGAGACAGGGGCTAGCTAACTATGGCTACACCTTC. Translated, it gives CAWSVWRQGLANYGYTF.

This clonotype was seen repeatedly, ten times or more. The chain employs TRBV24-1 and TRBJ2-3; 10 bases align to TRBD2. Germline CDR1 KGHDR, CDR2 SFDVKD. V gave up 1 base and J gave up 2 bases; unmatched junction bases: 2. There are 16 residues in the CDR3. The CDR3 loop reads CATSDLAGGYTDTQYF. The CDR3 DNA reads TGTGCCACCAGTGATTTAGCGGGAGGGTACACAGATACGCAGTATTTT.

V gene TRBV4-2 combines with J gene TRBJ2-6, with 11 positions matching TRBD2. After removal of 5 bases from V and 3 bases from J, the junction contained 9 bases not matched to a gene. Germline CDR1 reads LGHNA; CDR2 reads YNFKEQ. This CDR3 is built from 18 residues. The CDR3, as DNA: TGTGCCAGCAGCGTACAGGTCGGGACTAGCGGTGGGGCCAACGTCCTGACTTTC. Translated, it gives CASSVQVGTSGGANVLTF.

This rearrangement joins TRBV5-5 to TRBJ2-3; no reliable D call. This CDR3 has 13 amino acids. Germline V CDR1 and CDR2: SGHKS, YYEKEE (reference sequence). Trimming left V 4 bases short and J 0 bases short, with 6 bases between. Here the CDR3 DNA reads TGTGCCAGCAGCATATCTAGCACAGATACGCAGTATTTT. As protein: CASSISSTDTQYF.

This clonotype was picked up many times. This sequence joins TRBV6-6 and TRBJ2-3; D possibly corresponds to TRBD2 (6 bases). The CDR3 is 16 amino acids. Looked up from germline, CDR1 is MNHNY and CDR2 is SVGAGI (reference sequence). V shed 0 bases and J shed 4 bases, with 14 bases lying between them. CDR3 sequence (DNA): TGTGCCAGCAGTTACTCGACGGATCGGAGGGCAGATACGCAGTATTTT. Protein sequence: CASSYSTDRRADTQYF.

This clonotype was observed at least ten times. The chain employs TRBV29-1 and TRBJ2-7; TRBD1 or TRBD2 may be the D gene (6 bases each). Trimming left V 3 bases short and J 7 bases short, with 10 bases between. Germline V gene data show CDR1 as SQVTM and CDR2 as ANQGSEA. The CDR3 covers 11 residues. CDR3 DNA: TGCAGCGTTGACCGGGGGCGGGAGCAGTACTTC. Translation: CSVDRGREQYF.

The V gene is TRBV9, the J gene TRBJ1-1, with D unresolved. CDR3 length: 13 amino acids. Germline V gene lookup returns CDR1 SGDLS and CDR2 YYNGEE. V lost 3 bases, J lost 3 bases, and 9 bases lay in between. The CDR3 bases are TGTGCCAGCAGCGGTGGGCGGGACACTGAAGCTTTCTTT. This codes for CASSGGRDTEAFF.

With regard to this clonotype: Its ends do not fully match the called genes, so a read error is possible. This chain connects TRBV29-1 to TRBJ2-3, with TRBD1 matching over 10 bases. The CDR3 is made up of 14 amino acids. Germline V lookup: CDR1 SQVTM, CDR2 ANQGSEA. CDR3 in DNA: TGCAGCGTCCAAGGTGGACAGGGGGGAGATAAGCAGTATTTT. It encodes CSVQGGQGGDKQYF.